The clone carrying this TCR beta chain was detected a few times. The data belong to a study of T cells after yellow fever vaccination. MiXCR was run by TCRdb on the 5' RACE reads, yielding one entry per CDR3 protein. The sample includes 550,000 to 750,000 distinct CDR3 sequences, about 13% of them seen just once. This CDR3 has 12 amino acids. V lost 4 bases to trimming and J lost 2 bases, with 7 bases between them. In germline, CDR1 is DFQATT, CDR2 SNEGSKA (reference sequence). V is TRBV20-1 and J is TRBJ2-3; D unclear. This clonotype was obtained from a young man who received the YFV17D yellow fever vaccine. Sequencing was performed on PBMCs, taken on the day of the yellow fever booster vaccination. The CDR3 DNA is TGCAGTGCTAACCCTAACACAGATACGCAGTATTTT. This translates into CSANPNTDTQYF.